Listed below are T cell receptor beta chains from one sample, sequenced in a study of regulatory T cells in long-lasting Graves disease. TCRdb called the multiplex PCR reads again in MiXCR, with one record for every CDR3 protein. The sample has roughly 700,000 distinct CDR3 sequences, approximately 29% seen once. The sequenced sample was peripheral blood mononuclear cells (PBMCs), obtained when the disease was refractory, from a patient treated with antithyroid drugs. Every receptor here comes from a female donor with Graves disease. Both conserved end residues are part of each CDR3. The D gene is left open where the match is weak. Some rows have no size entry. The others give once, few or many, or a class for an expanded clone.

V gene: TRBV20-1
clone size: few
J gene: TRBJ2-3
D gene: TRBD2
CDR3 DNA: TGCAGTGCTAGTAAGGGACTAGCGCTTAGCACAGATACGCAGTATTTT
CDR3 protein: CSASKGLALSTDTQYF

V gene: TRBV12-3/TRBV12-4
clone size: many
J gene: TRBJ1-4
D gene: .
CDR3 DNA: TGTGCCAGCAGCTCACGGGTTAAACTGTTTTTT
CDR3 protein: CASSSRVKLFF

V gene: TRBV20-1
clone size: .
J gene: TRBJ1-2
D gene: .
CDR3 DNA: TGCAGTGCGAACAGGGACGGCTATGGCTACACCTTC
CDR3 protein: CSANRDGYGYTF

V gene: TRBV10-1
clone size: .
J gene: TRBJ2-7
D gene: TRBD2
CDR3 DNA: TGCGCCAGCAGCGAGACTAGCGGGATCGGGGTAAGGGGTATGGAGCAGTACTTC
CDR3 protein: CASSETSGIGVRGMEQYF

V gene: TRBV11-2
clone size: few
J gene: TRBJ1-2
D gene: .
CDR3 DNA: TGTGCCAGCAGCTCCCTCGACAGGCCCGGTCTCGGCTACACCTTC
CDR3 protein: CASSSLDRPGLGYTF

V gene: TRBV5-1
clone size: many
J gene: TRBJ1-1
D gene: .
CDR3 DNA: TGCGCCAGCAGCTTGGACTTTAATGAAGCTTTCTTT
CDR3 protein: CASSLDFNEAFF

V gene: TRBV6-1
clone size: .
J gene: TRBJ2-7
D gene: TRBD2
CDR3 DNA: TGTGCCGGCAGTGTCGAGGGACTAGCGGGACTCCCTACCTACGAGCAGTACTTC
CDR3 protein: CAGSVEGLAGLPTYEQYF

V gene: TRBV3-1
clone size: .
J gene: TRBJ2-7
D gene: .
CDR3 DNA: TGTGCCAGCAGCCAAGGGACTACCCAGCAGTACTTC
CDR3 protein: CASSQGTTQQYF

V gene: TRBV18
clone size: many
J gene: TRBJ2-7
D gene: .
CDR3 DNA: TGTGCCAGCAGTCCTCCTAGCTCCTACGAGCAGTACTTC
CDR3 protein: CASSPPSSYEQYF

V gene: TRBV10-2
clone size: once
J gene: TRBJ1-5
D gene: .
CDR3 DNA: TGCGCCAGCAGTACGATAGATAGCAATCAGCCCCAGCATTTT
CDR3 protein: CASSTIDSNQPQHF

V gene: TRBV20-1
clone size: .
J gene: TRBJ2-7
D gene: TRBD2
CDR3 DNA: TGCAGTGTCACAGAGTGGTCGGGAGGGCCGATCGAGCAGTACTTC
CDR3 protein: CSVTEWSGGPIEQYF

V gene: TRBV29-1
clone size: .
J gene: TRBJ2-3
D gene: .
CDR3 DNA: TGCAGCGTTGAAGGGTACAAGGGGCACACAGATACGCAGTATTTT
CDR3 protein: CSVEGYKGHTDTQYF

V gene: TRBV29-1
clone size: .
J gene: TRBJ1-1
D gene: .
CDR3 DNA: TGCAGCGTTGTATGGGGCCCTGAAGCTTTCTTT
CDR3 protein: CSVVWGPEAFF

V gene: TRBV7-3
clone size: many
J gene: TRBJ1-6
D gene: .
CDR3 DNA: TGTGCCAGCAGCTTAGGTGGGAATTCACCCCTCCACTTT
CDR3 protein: CASSLGGNSPLHF

V gene: TRBV11-2
clone size: few
J gene: TRBJ2-5
D gene: .
CDR3 DNA: TGTGCCAGCAGCTTAGCGGCAGGCAAGAGGATGGACTTC
CDR3 protein: CASSLAAGKRMDF